This paragraph reports one T cell receptor beta chain. The antigen is unknown. The data were taken from a study of shared clonotypes between healthy human individuals. For the study at large: Each donor's CD8 memory used one plate, CD8 naive two, each CD4 subset three.

Cells designated naive CD8 were CD45RO-negative and were positively selected for CCR7, with terminally differentiated effector memory CD45RA+ cells excluded. CDR1 MRHNA and CDR2 SNTAGT come from the germline V gene. The CDR3 extends over 19 amino acids. Trimming removed 3 bases at V and 6 bases at J, with 26 bases between. Data came from immunoSEQ multiplex PCR; TCRdb stores just in-frame clones and leaves some out. This sample has 1.5 million to 2.5 million clones; less than 95% occur once, and the top ten carry under 1.5%. Whole-study results and caveats: An expected dependence of interdonor clonotype sharing on sequencing depth was noted. When compared with the clonotypes that were shared by all four sorted-subset donors, the non-shared clonotypes turned out to have lower generation probabilities.

The chain employs TRBV6-4 and TRBJ1-4; possibly TRBD1 for D (5 bases). Sequenced sample: naive CD8+ T cells sorted from blood. The clonotype comes from a man younger than 30 in good health. Here the CDR3 reads CASSDSAGALGPRDEKLFF. CDR3 DNA sequence: TGTGCCAGCAGTGATTCGGCTGGGGCCTTAGGGCCCCGGGATGAAAAACTGTTTTTT.